Listed here are 31 T cell receptor beta chains from one sample, sequenced in a study of shared clonotypes between healthy human individuals. The method was immunoSEQ multiplex PCR; TCRdb's version includes in-frame clones alone and lacks a portion of them. The data contain 1.6 million or so clones, approximately 96% of them singletons. The sequencing sample was made of naive CD4+ T cells sorted from blood. Subset indicated: CD45RA+ positively selected. The source of these receptors is a man younger than 45 in good health.

Note on this clone: Mismatch with germline at one junction end may stem from a read error. The chain carries TRBV7-7 and TRBJ1-5; 8 bases line up with TRBD1. The CDR3 is made up of 17 amino acids. Germline CDR1 SSHAT, CDR2 FNYEAQ (reference sequence). CDR3 coding DNA: TGTGCTAGCAGCTTCGAGCTTCAGGGGGCTGGGAATCAGCCCCAGCATTTT. Protein product: CASSFELQGAGNQPQHF.

This clone was detected only a few times. The V and J genes are TRBV5-4 and TRBJ1-1, with TRBD1 matching over 7 bases. Germline V CDR1 and CDR2: SGHNT, YYREEE (reference sequence). V shed 3 bases and J 0 bases; nucleotides not matched to a gene: 5. The CDR3 length is 15 residues. This chain's CDR3 is CASSSKDRMNTEAFF. The CDR3 DNA is TGTGCCAGCAGCTCAAAGGACAGGATGAACACTGAAGCTTTCTTT.

The J gene is TRBJ2-7, the V gene TRBV5-6; D possibly corresponds to TRBD1 (6 bases). V shed 2 bases and J shed 5 bases, with 20 bases lying between them. The germline V gene encodes CDR1 SGHDT and CDR2 YYEEEE. CDR3 length: 16 amino acids. Here the CDR3 reads CASSFEVHRVRNEQYF. For the CDR3, the DNA is TGTGCCAGCAGCTTTGAGGTTCACAGGGTAAGAAACGAGCAGTACTTC. Combining the CDR3 with reference TRBV5-6 and TRBJ2-7 gives the whole variable domain DAGVTQSPTHLIKTRGQQVTLRCSPKSGHDTVSWYQQALGQGPQFIFQYYEEEERQRGNFPDRFSGHQFPNYSSELNVNALLLGDSALYLCASSFEVHRVRNEQYFGPGTRLTVT.

This clone was counted once. V gene TRBV6-4 combines with J gene TRBJ1-5; no firm D call. The germline V and J ends were trimmed by 0 bases and 6 bases, with 6 bases remaining between them. The CDR3 has 13 residues. Germline-derived CDR1 and CDR2 are MRHNA and SNTAGT. CDR3 DNA: TGTGCCAGCAGTGACTCGATGGGTCAGCCCCAGCATTTT. Amino acids: CASSDSMGQPQHF.

The chain employs TRBV18 and TRBJ2-5; 8 nucleotides agree with TRBD1. In germline, CDR1 is KGHSH, CDR2 LQKENI. Trimming removed 0 bases from V and 3 bases from J; junction bases left unmatched: 3. The CDR3 contains 15 residues. The CDR3 sequence: CASSPPDRGEETQYF. CDR3 bases: TGTGCCAGCTCACCACCCGACAGGGGAGAAGAGACCCAGTACTTC.

This clone appeared a single time. The rearrangement uses TRBV6-5 and TRBJ2-2, with unresolved D. Trimming removed 6 bases at V and 5 bases at J, with 10 bases between. The CDR3 runs 13 residues. Germline CDR1 reads MNHEY; CDR2 reads SVGAGI. The CDR3 is CASRLYTTGELFF. The DNA of the CDR3 is TGTGCCAGCAGACTTTACACTACCGGGGAGCTGTTTTTT.

This chain links TRBV10-3 with TRBJ1-3; 7 nucleotides align to TRBD1. Germline CDR1 is ENHRY and CDR2 is SYGVKD. V lost 7 bases and J lost 7; bases outside the gene matches: 13. The CDR3 consists of 15 residues. Here the CDR3 DNA reads TGTGCCATCACTAACGGACAGGACTTGGGGAACACCATATATTTT. It yields the protein CAITNGQDLGNTIYF.

The V gene is TRBV7-8, the J gene TRBJ2-5, with D possibly being TRBD2 (7 bases). The CDR3 sequence is 15 residues long. Germline V gene sequence: CDR1 SGHVS, CDR2 FQNEAQ. V shed 1 base and J shed 2 bases, with 11 bases lying between them. CDR3 region: CASSLGRGPQETQYF. The CDR3 DNA sequence: TGTGCCAGCAGCTTAGGGCGGGGGCCGCAAGAGACCCAGTACTTC.

This clone was found once. The gene calls are TRBV2 and TRBJ2-2; a possible D gene is TRBD1 (5 bases). The germline V gene encodes CDR1 SNHLY and CDR2 FYNNEI. The CDR3 loop spans 14 amino acids. Trimming cost V 8 bases and J 1 base, with 11 bases left between them. CDR3 nucleotide sequence: TGTGCCAGCTCCAGACAGAAGAACACCGGGGAGCTGTTTTTT. It yields the protein CASSRQKNTGELFF.

This clone was seen a single time. The chain recombines TRBV5-1 with TRBJ1-5; D gene unclear. The CDR3 runs 16 residues. Trimming stripped 4 bases from V and 5 bases from J, with 19 bases between. From germline, CDR1 is SGHRS and CDR2 YFSETQ. CDR3 protein: CASSHIVDKVDQPQHF. DNA of the CDR3: TGCGCCAGCAGCCACATAGTCGACAAGGTCGATCAGCCCCAGCATTTT.

Here the CDR3 reads CASSQDLSGHHNEQFF. The CDR3 DNA follows: TGCGCCAGCAGCCAAGACCTTTCGGGACACCACAATGAGCAGTTCTTC. The rearrangement links TRBV4-3 to TRBJ2-1; tentative D call: TRBD1 (6 bases). This CDR3 is built from 16 residues. Germline V CDR1 and CDR2: LGHNA, YSLEER. Trimming removed 0 bases from V and 5 bases from J, with 14 bases in between.

The chain links TRBV28 to TRBJ2-7, with 9 bases identical to TRBD1. The CDR3 is 14 residues long. V dropped 6 bases and J dropped 3; count of bases not matched to a gene: 6. Germline CDR1 and CDR2: MDHEN and SYDVKM. Written as DNA, the CDR3 is TGTGCCAGCAGGCAGAGACAGGGGGTCTACGAGCAGTACTTC. This translates into CASRQRQGVYEQYF.

The V call is TRBV6-4, the J call TRBJ1-5, with unresolved D. The germline CDR1 and CDR2 sequences are MRHNA and SNTAGT. The length of the CDR3 is 19 residues. The V and J ends lost 0 bases and 2 bases respectively, with 20 bases between them. In DNA, the CDR3 is TGTGCCAGCAGTGACTCGATTCTCGTCATCGGCGATGGCAATCAGCCCCAGCATTTT. It yields the protein CASSDSILVIGDGNQPQHF.

This clone was counted once. The V call is TRBV29-1, the J call TRBJ1-2, with D possibly matching TRBD1 (5 bases). The germline V gene encodes CDR1 SQVTM and CDR2 ANQGSEA. The CDR3 runs to 11 residues. The CDR3 nucleotides are TGCACGGGGGAGAACGGGGGTGGCTACACCTTC. Encoded protein: CTGENGGGYTF.

The CDR3 protein is CAISESERGAGASDEQFF. CDR3 bases: TGTGCCATCAGTGAGTCCGAACGGGGAGCGGGAGCGAGTGATGAGCAGTTCTTC. The chain is built from TRBV10-3 and TRBJ2-1; 8 nucleotides match TRBD2. The trim removed 0 bases at V and 8 bases at J, leaving 15 bases unmatched. This CDR3 is 18 amino acids long. Per germline, CDR1 ENHRY and CDR2 SYGVKD.

V and J are TRBV7-2 and TRBJ1-2, with D possibly TRBD1 on 6 matching bases. Germline-derived CDR1 and CDR2 are SGHTA and FQGNSA. The CDR3 totals 15 residues. V lost 5 bases to trimming and J lost 8 bases, with 21 bases between them. CDR3 DNA: TGTGCCAGCAGCCTTCCCATTCCAGGGGAAGGCGGCTACACCTTC. Protein sequence: CASSLPIPGEGGYTF.

This chain links TRBV7-6 with TRBJ1-1; a weak D match, TRBD1 (6 bases). CDR1 is SGHVS and CDR2 is FNYEAQ in the germline V gene. Trimming shortened V by 9 bases and J by 1 base, and 12 bases separated the two germline ends. CDR3 length: 13 amino acids. The CDR3 loop reads CASQGTANTEAFF. The CDR3 DNA is TGTGCCAGTCAGGGGACGGCGAACACTGAAGCTTTCTTT.

The chain employs TRBV2 and TRBJ1-1; D unclear. This CDR3 region has 13 residues. Germline assignment: CDR1 SNHLY and CDR2 FYNNEI. Trimming stripped 6 bases from V and 1 base from J, with 9 bases between. Here the CDR3 DNA reads TGTGCCAGCAGCCTACACTCGAACACTGAAGCTTTCTTT. Protein product: CASSLHSNTEAFF.

V is TRBV5-4 and J is TRBJ1-2; TRBD1 might be the D (6 bases). There are 13 residues in the CDR3. The V gene lost 4 bases and the J gene lost 4 bases, with 11 bases spanning the gap. Germline CDR1 and CDR2: SGHNT and YYREEE (reference sequence). CDR3 loop: CASSTEQGYGYTF. In DNA, the CDR3 is TGTGCCAGCAGCACGGAACAGGGCTATGGCTACACCTTC.

The chain employs TRBV2 and TRBJ2-5; tentatively, D is TRBD1 (6 bases). CDR1 is SNHLY and CDR2 is FYNNEI in the germline V gene. Trimming left V 9 bases short and J 2 bases short, with 13 bases between. CDR3 size: 13 residues. Here the CDR3 reads CARYRQAQETQYF. The CDR3 nucleotides are TGTGCCAGATACCGACAGGCTCAAGAGACCCAGTACTTC.

The chain links TRBV19 to TRBJ2-7; perhaps TRBD1 as D (7 bases). V was shortened by 5 bases and J by 7 bases, with 12 bases between the two germline ends. CDR1 is LNHDA and CDR2 is SQIVND in the germline V gene (reference sequence). This CDR3 region has 12 residues. This CDR3 reads CASSPAGGEQYF. The CDR3 DNA follows: TGTGCCAGTAGTCCCGCAGGGGGGGAGCAGTACTTC.

The chain has TRBV7-9 and TRBJ1-2; no definite D call. The CDR3 loop spans 13 amino acids. The germline gives CDR1 SEHNR, CDR2 FQNEAQ (reference sequence). V lost 5 bases and J 7 bases, leaving 14 bases between the germline ends. The CDR3 region is CASSPEELPGYTF. In DNA, the CDR3 is TGTGCCAGCAGCCCCGAAGAGCTTCCTGGCTACACCTTC.

The chain has TRBV5-1 and TRBJ2-2; the D is unclear. This CDR3 is built from 15 residues. Germline V CDR1 and CDR2: SGHRS, YFSETQ. Trimming cost V 4 bases and J 1 base, with 11 bases left between them. CDR3 in DNA: TGCGCCAGCAGCCCGCAATCAGGGAACACCGGGGAGCTGTTTTTT. It translates to CASSPQSGNTGELFF. Using reference TRBV5-1 and TRBJ2-2 for the parts outside the CDR3, the full variable domain is KAGVTQTPRYLIKTRGQQVTLSCSPISGHRSVSWYQQTPGQGLQFLFEYFSETQRNKGNFPGRFSGRQFSNSRSEMNVSTLELGDSALYLCASSPQSGNTGELFFGEGSRLTVL.

This chain uses TRBV25-1 with TRBJ1-4; no clear D. This CDR3 contains 14 residues. V was clipped by 4 bases and J by 2 bases, with 8 bases between them. Looked up from germline, CDR1 is MGHDK and CDR2 is SYGVNS. DNA for the CDR3: TGTGCCAGCAGTGGAACTTACACTAATGAAAAACTGTTTTTT. Translated, it gives CASSGTYTNEKLFF. The entire variable domain, with the rest obtained from reference TRBV25-1 and TRBJ1-4, is as follows: EADIYQTPRYLVIGTGKKITLECSQTMGHDKMYWYQQDPGMELHLIHYSYGVNSTEKGDLSSESTVSRIRTEHFPLTLESARPSHTSQYLCASSGTYTNEKLFFGSGTQLSVL.

The chain has TRBV18 and TRBJ2-1; 8 nucleotides line up with TRBD2. This CDR3 region has 18 residues. Germline-derived CDR1 and CDR2 are KGHSH and LQKENI. V dropped 3 bases and J dropped 7; count of bases not matched to a gene: 17. CDR3 coding DNA: TGTGCCAGCTCACCTTTCGTTCGATCCGGGAGGGCACGGAATGAGCAGTTCTTC. Protein product: CASSPFVRSGRARNEQFF.

The chain joins TRBV7-9 to TRBJ1-2; tentatively, D is TRBD1 (6 bases). CDR3 size: 15 residues. Trimming pared 5 bases from V and 8 bases from J, leaving 21 bases between. Germline V CDR1 and CDR2: SEHNR, FQNEAQ (reference sequence). The CDR3 spells CASSNAEGGLGGYTF. CDR3 sequence (DNA): TGTGCCAGCAGCAACGCGGAGGGGGGGCTGGGCGGCTACACCTTC.

The chain has TRBV10-3 and TRBJ2-7, with 7 bases fitting TRBD1. V was pared by 7 bases and J by 7 bases, with 13 bases of the junction left unmatched. Germline V gene sequence: CDR1 ENHRY, CDR2 SYGVKD. This CDR3 comprises 14 residues. The CDR3 is CAITRRQGSGEQYF. CDR3 DNA sequence: TGTGCCATCACCCGACGACAGGGAAGTGGTGAGCAGTACTTC.

The CDR3 is CASSLKLAGVGEQYF. In nucleotides, the CDR3 is TGTGCCAGCAGTTTAAAGTTAGCGGGAGTGGGAGAGCAGTACTTC. This sequence joins TRBV27 and TRBJ2-7, with TRBD2 identical over 9 bases. The CDR3 is 15 amino acids. The germline V gene has CDR1 MNHEY and CDR2 SMNVEV (reference sequence). Trimming cost V 2 bases and J 7 bases; bases outside gene matches: 9.

V usage is TRBV5-4 and J usage is TRBJ1-3, with D unclear. Trimming stripped 0 bases from V and 7 bases from J, with 14 bases between. The V gene's germline CDR1 is SGHNT and CDR2 YYREEE (reference sequence). The CDR3 runs 15 residues. In DNA, the CDR3 is TGTGCCAGCAGCTTGGGTATCGGCGAAGGGAACACCATATATTTT. Protein: CASSLGIGEGNTIYF.

In DNA form, the CDR3 reads TGTGCCAGCAGCTTTCAAGTGGGCTCCTACGAGCAGTACTTC. As protein: CASSFQVGSYEQYF. V is TRBV11-2 and J is TRBJ2-7; D remains ambiguous. CDR1 and CDR2 from the germline V gene are SGHAT and FQNNGV. With 3 bases removed from V and 0 bases from J, the gap between germline ends came to 9 bases. The CDR3 is 14 residues long.

The chain joins TRBV9 to TRBJ2-1; 11 bases fit TRBD2. This CDR3 comprises 16 residues. Germline trimming cut 1 base from V and 9 bases from J; bases unmatched to any gene: 9. CDR1 and CDR2 from the germline V gene are SGDLS and YYNGEE. The chain's CDR3 is CASSVSTSGKHSEQFF. CDR3 in DNA: TGTGCCAGCAGCGTATCGACTAGCGGGAAACACAGTGAGCAGTTCTTC.